This T cell receptor beta chain was sequenced in a study of blood T cells in healthy people across ages. The table lists this clonotype with a few counts. The antigen is undetermined. Looked up from germline, CDR1 is SGHDT and CDR2 is YYEEEE. This CDR3 is built from 14 residues. With 0 bases removed from V and 1 base from J, the gap between germline ends came to 4 bases. Primers used in a second PCR of roughly 6 to 12 cycles were a sample-barcoded 5' primer and a J-beta primer mix. With 12 random nucleotides, a template-switch adaptor tagged each individual cDNA molecule. TCRdb re-called the 5' RACE reads through MiXCR, storing one row per CDR3 protein. The repertoire holds more than 500,000 distinct CDR3 sequences, with 25% to 35% as singletons. Study-wide results and limits: More naive CD4+ cells and higher diversity were found in long-lived than in aged donors.

A further study also used this sample, focusing on T cells of mothers and their children. From that paper: For cDNA synthesis, the complete extracted RNA was used (roughly 1.5 ug per 15 ul). Thymic selection molds TCR recombination products alike in related and unrelated pairs.

The sequenced material came from blood. The TCR sequence derives from a boy between 2 and 10 years old in good health. The chain uses TRBV5-6 and TRBJ2-2, with D unresolved. CDR3 amino acids: CASSLVRNTGELFF. In DNA form, the CDR3 reads TGTGCCAGCAGCTTGGTCCGGAACACCGGGGAGCTGTTTTTT.